This TCR beta chain was identified during a study of response to subunit inactivated influenza vaccine. Germline CDR1 SEHNR, CDR2 FQNEAQ (reference sequence). CDR3 length equals 12 residues. Trimming left V 8 bases short and J 3 bases short, with 11 bases between. TCRdb re-analysed the RT-PCR reads in MiXCR, keeping a single row per CDR3 protein. The data hold about 150,000 distinct CDR3 sequences, with about 10% observed a single time. The chain employs TRBV7-9 and TRBJ2-7; D gene unclear. The TCR was taken from a man in his fifties or sixties who received an inactivated influenza vaccine. The source material was CD8+ T cells sorted from PBMCs, sampled around 2 years after vaccination. CDR3 coding DNA: TGTGCCAGCTCTACAGAAAGCTACGAGCAGTACTTC. Its protein is CASSTESYEQYF. The full variable domain, completed using reference TRBV7-9 and TRBJ2-7, is DTGVSQNPRHKITKRGQNVTFRCDPISEHNRLYWYRQTLGQGPEFLTYFQNEAQLEKSRLLSDRFSAERPKGSFSTLEIQRTEQGDSAMYLCASSTESYEQYFGPGTRLTVT.